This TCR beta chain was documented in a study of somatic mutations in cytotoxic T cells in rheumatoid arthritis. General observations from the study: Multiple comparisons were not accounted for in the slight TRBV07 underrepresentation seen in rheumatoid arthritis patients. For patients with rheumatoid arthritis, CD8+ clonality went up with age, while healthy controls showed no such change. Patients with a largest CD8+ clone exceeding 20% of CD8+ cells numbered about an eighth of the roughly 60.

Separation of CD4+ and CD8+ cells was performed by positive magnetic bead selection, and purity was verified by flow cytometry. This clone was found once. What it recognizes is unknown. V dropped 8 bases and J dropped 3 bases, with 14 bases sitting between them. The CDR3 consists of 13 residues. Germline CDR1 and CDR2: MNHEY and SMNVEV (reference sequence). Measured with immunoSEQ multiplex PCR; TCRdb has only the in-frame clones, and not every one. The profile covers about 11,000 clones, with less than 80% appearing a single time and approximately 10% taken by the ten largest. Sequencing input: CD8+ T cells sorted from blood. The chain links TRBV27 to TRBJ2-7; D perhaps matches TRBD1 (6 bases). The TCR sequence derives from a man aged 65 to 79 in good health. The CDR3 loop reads CASGGGQHYEQYF. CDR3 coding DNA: TGTGCCAGCGGTGGCGGACAGCACTACGAGCAGTACTTC.